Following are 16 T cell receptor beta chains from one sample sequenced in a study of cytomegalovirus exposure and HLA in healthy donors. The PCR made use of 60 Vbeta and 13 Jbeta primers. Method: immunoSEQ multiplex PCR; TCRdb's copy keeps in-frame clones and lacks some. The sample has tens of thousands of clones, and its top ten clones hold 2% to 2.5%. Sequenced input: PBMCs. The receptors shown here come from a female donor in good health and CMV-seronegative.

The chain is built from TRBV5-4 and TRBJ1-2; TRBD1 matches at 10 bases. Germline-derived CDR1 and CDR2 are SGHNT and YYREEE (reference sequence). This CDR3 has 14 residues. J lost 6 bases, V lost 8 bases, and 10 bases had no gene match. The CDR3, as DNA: TGTGCCAGTCGCGACAGGGGGCAATCCAATGGCTACACCTTC. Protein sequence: CASRDRGQSNGYTF.

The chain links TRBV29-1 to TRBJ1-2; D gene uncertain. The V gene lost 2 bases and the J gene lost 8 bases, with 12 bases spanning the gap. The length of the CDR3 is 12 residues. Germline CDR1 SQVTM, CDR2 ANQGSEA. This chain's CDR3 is CSVERHLSGYTF. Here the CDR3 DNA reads TGCAGCGTTGAAAGGCACCTTAGCGGCTACACCTTC.

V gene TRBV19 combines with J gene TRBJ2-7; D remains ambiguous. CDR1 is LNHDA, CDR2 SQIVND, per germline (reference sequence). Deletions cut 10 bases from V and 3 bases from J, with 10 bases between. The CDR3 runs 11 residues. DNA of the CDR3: TGTGCCACCTCGGGTCTCTACGAGCAGTACTTC. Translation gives CATSGLYEQYF.

The CDR3 here is CSARRETQYF. Here the CDR3 DNA reads TGCAGTGCTAGACGAGAGACCCAGTACTTC. The J gene is TRBJ2-5, the V gene TRBV20-1; no clear D gene. Trimming left V 2 bases short and J 4 bases short, with 2 bases between. The CDR3 length is 10 residues. Germline loops: CDR1 DFQATT, CDR2 SNEGSKA (reference sequence).

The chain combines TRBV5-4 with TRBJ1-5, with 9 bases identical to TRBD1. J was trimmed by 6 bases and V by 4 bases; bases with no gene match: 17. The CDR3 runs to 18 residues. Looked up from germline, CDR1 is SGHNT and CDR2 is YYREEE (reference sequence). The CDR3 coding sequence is TGTGCCAGCAGCAACGGGGGACAGGGAGGTCATACAAGTCAGCCCCAGCATTTT. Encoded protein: CASSNGGQGGHTSQPQHF.

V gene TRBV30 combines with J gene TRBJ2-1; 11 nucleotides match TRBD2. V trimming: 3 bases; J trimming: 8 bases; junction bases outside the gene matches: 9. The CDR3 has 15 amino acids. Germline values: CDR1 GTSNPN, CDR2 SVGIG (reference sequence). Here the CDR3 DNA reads TGTGCCTGGAGCGGAACTAGCGGGAGTGCATATGAGCAGTTCTTC. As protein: CAWSGTSGSAYEQFF.

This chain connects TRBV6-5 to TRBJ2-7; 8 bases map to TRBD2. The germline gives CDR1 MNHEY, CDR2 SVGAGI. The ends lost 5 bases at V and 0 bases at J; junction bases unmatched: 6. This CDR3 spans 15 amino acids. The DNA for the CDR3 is TGTGCCAGCAGTGTTACTAGCGGATACTCCTACGAGCAGTACTTC. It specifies CASSVTSGYSYEQYF.

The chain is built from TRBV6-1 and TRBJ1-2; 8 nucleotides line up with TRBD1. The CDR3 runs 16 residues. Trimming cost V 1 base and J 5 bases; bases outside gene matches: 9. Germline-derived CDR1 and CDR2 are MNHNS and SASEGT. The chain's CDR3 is CASSEGDRFKQYGYTF. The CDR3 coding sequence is TGTGCCAGCAGTGAAGGGGACAGGTTTAAGCAGTATGGCTACACCTTC.

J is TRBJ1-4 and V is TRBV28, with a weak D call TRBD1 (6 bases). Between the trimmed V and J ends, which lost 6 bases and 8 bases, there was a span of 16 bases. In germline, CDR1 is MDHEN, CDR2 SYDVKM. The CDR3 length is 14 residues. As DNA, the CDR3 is TGTGCCAGCAGACAAACAGGGCCCCTGGAAAAACTGTTTTTT. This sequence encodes CASRQTGPLEKLFF.

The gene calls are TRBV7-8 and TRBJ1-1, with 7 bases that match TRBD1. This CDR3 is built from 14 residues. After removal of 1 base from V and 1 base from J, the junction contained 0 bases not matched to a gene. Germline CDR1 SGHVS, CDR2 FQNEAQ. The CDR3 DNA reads TGTGCCAGCAGCTTAGGACAGGGGAACACTGAAGCTTTCTTT. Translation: CASSLGQGNTEAFF.

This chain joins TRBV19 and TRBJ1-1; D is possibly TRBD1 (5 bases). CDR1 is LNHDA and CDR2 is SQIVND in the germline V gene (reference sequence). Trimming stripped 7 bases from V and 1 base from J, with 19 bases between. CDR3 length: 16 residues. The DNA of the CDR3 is TGTGCCAGTATTGCAGGGCCCCGAAAAAAGAACACTGAAGCTTTCTTT. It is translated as CASIAGPRKKNTEAFF.

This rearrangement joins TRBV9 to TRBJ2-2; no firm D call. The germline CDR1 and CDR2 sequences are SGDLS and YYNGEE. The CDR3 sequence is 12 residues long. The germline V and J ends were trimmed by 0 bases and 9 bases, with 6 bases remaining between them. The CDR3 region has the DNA TGTGCCAGCAGCGTAGATGGCCGGGAGCTGTTTTTT. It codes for CASSVDGRELFF.

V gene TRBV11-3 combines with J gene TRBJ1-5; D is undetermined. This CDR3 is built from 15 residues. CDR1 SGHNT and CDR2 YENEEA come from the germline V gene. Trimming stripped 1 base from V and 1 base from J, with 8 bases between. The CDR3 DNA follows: TGTGCCAGCAGCTTAGTTTCACGGAGCAATCAGCCCCAGCATTTT. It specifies CASSLVSRSNQPQHF.

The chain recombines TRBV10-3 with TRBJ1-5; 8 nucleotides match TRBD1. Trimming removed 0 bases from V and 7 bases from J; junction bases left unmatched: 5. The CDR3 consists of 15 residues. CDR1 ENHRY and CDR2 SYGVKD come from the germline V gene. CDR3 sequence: CAISESHRGGQPQHF. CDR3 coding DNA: TGTGCCATCAGTGAGTCGCACAGGGGGGGGCAGCCCCAGCATTTT.

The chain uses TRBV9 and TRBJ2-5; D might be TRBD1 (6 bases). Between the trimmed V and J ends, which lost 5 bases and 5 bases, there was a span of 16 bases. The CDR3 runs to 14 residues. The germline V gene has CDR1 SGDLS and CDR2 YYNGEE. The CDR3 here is CASSEMGAGETQYF. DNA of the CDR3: TGTGCCAGCAGTGAAATGGGGGCCGGGGAGACCCAGTACTTC.

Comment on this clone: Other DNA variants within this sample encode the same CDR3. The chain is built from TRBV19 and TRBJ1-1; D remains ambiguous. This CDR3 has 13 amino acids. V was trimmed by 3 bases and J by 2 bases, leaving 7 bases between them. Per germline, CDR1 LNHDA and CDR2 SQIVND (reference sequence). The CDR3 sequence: CASSISGNTEAFF. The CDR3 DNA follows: TGTGCCAGTAGTATCTCGGGTAACACTGAAGCTTTCTTT.